These 11 T cell receptor beta chains were all obtained from the same sample, sequenced in a study of cytomegalovirus exposure and HLA in healthy donors. The PCR contained 60 Vbeta and 13 Jbeta primers. TCRdb's copy holds only in-frame clones and misses some; the assay was immunoSEQ multiplex PCR. The repertoire holds over 65,000 clones, with approximately 72% as singletons. The material sequenced was PBMCs. The receptor source for this set is a woman in her 30s in good health and CMV-seropositive.

CDR3 coding DNA: TGTGCCAGCAGCCAAGATAGGGACAAGGTAGGTCAGCCCCAGCATTTT. This encodes CASSQDRDKVGQPQHF. The chain joins TRBV4-2 to TRBJ1-5; D might be TRBD1 (6 bases). The CDR3 loop spans 16 amino acids. Between the trimmed V and J ends, which lost 0 bases and 6 bases, there was a span of 15 bases. Germline V gene sequence: CDR1 LGHNA, CDR2 YNFKEQ.

In this sample, this clone turned up a few times. The chain joins TRBV27 to TRBJ1-1; D unresolved. Germline V gene lookup returns CDR1 MNHEY and CDR2 SMNVEV (reference sequence). The CDR3 is made up of 12 amino acids. V shed 5 bases and J shed 1 base, with 5 bases lying between them. This CDR3 reads CASSGRNTEAFF. CDR3 DNA sequence: TGTGCCAGCAGTGGCAGGAACACTGAAGCTTTCTTT.

The chain combines TRBV4-1 with TRBJ2-5, with 9 bases fitting TRBD1. Germline trimming cut 4 bases from V and 11 bases from J; bases unmatched to any gene: 14. This CDR3 is built from 15 residues. Per germline, CDR1 MGHRA and CDR2 YSYEKL. The CDR3 sequence is CASSRADRGRLEQYF. DNA of the CDR3: TGCGCCAGCAGCCGGGCGGACAGGGGAAGACTTGAGCAGTACTTC.

The chain joins TRBV29-1 to TRBJ2-7; TRBD1 matches 11 bases. The junction had 2 bases not matched to a gene; V was cut back by 7 bases and J by 6 bases. There are 11 residues in the CDR3. Per germline, CDR1 SQVTM and CDR2 ANQGSEA. The CDR3 protein is CSGTGGREQYF. Written as DNA, the CDR3 is TGCAGCGGGACAGGGGGCCGCGAGCAGTACTTC.

The genes are TRBV9 and TRBJ2-7, with no clear D. The CDR3 is made up of 12 amino acids. Trimming pared 0 bases from V and 4 bases from J, leaving 5 bases between. Germline V CDR1 and CDR2: SGDLS, YYNGEE. The CDR3: CASSVDGYEQYF. CDR3 in DNA: TGTGCCAGCAGCGTAGACGGTTACGAGCAGTACTTC.

This rearrangement joins TRBV5-6 to TRBJ2-3; maybe TRBD2 (7 bases). The CDR3 is 14 amino acids. Germline V gene lookup returns CDR1 SGHDT and CDR2 YYEEEE. Trimming took 9 bases from V and 4 from J, leaving 18 bases between them. The CDR3 coding sequence is TGTGCCACCCAGACTAGGGGGGGCCCAGATACGCAGTATTTT. It specifies CATQTRGGPDTQYF. The variable domain in full, with the rest retrieved from reference TRBV5-6 and TRBJ2-3, is DAGVTQSPTHLIKTRGQQVTLRCSPKSGHDTVSWYQQALGQGPQFIFQYYEEEERQRGNFPDRFSGHQFPNYSSELNVNALLLGDSALYLCATQTRGGPDTQYFGPGTRLTVL.

This clone has just one count. J is TRBJ2-5 and V is TRBV7-8, with TRBD2 as a possible D gene (7 bases). Deletions cut 6 bases from V and 11 bases from J, with 16 bases between. The CDR3 sequence is 12 residues long. Germline CDR1 and CDR2: SGHVS and FQNEAQ. The CDR3 region has the DNA TGTGCCAGCAGTCATAGTGGGGGGGCGCAGTACTTC. This sequence encodes CASSHSGGAQYF.

J is TRBJ2-7 and V is TRBV6-5; D gene uncertain. V was cut by 2 bases and J by 1 base, with 12 bases left in between. Germline V lookup: CDR1 MNHEY, CDR2 SVGAGI. The CDR3 extends over 15 amino acids. As DNA, the CDR3 is TGTGCCAGCAGTTACGGTGCTAACCCGTCCTACGAGCAGTACTTC. Its translation is CASSYGANPSYEQYF.

The chain combines TRBV28 with TRBJ2-5; D not resolved. This CDR3 region has 14 residues. The V gene lost 7 bases and the J gene lost 4 bases, with 16 bases spanning the gap. CDR1 and CDR2 (germline): MDHEN, SYDVKM. This CDR3 is CASNEVPRLETQYF. The CDR3 nucleotides read TGTGCCAGCAATGAGGTTCCTAGACTAGAGACCCAGTACTTC. Variable domain in full (rest from reference TRBV28 and TRBJ2-5): DVKVTQSSRYLVKRTGEKVFLECVQDMDHENMFWYRQDPGLGLRLIYFSYDVKMKEKGDIPEGYSVSREKKERFSLILESASTNQTSMYLCASNEVPRLETQYFGPGTRLLVL.

The chain is built from TRBV7-2 and TRBJ1-5, with D perhaps matching TRBD1 (5 bases). V was shortened by 3 bases and J by 6 bases, with 9 bases between the two germline ends. Per the germline V gene, CDR1 is SGHTA and CDR2 is FQGNSA. The CDR3 runs 13 residues. CDR3 residues: CASSLMGGQPQHF. CDR3 nucleotides: TGTGCCAGCAGCTTGATGGGGGGTCAGCCCCAGCATTTT.

This sequence joins TRBV7-9 and TRBJ1-2; D remains unclear. V lost 1 base and J 0 bases, leaving 15 bases between the germline ends. Germline V lookup: CDR1 SEHNR, CDR2 FQNEAQ (reference sequence). This CDR3 spans 17 amino acids. For the CDR3, the DNA is TGTGCCAGCAGCTTAGGCGGAACCTTTGGTCCTAACTATGGCTACACCTTC. Translation: CASSLGGTFGPNYGYTF.